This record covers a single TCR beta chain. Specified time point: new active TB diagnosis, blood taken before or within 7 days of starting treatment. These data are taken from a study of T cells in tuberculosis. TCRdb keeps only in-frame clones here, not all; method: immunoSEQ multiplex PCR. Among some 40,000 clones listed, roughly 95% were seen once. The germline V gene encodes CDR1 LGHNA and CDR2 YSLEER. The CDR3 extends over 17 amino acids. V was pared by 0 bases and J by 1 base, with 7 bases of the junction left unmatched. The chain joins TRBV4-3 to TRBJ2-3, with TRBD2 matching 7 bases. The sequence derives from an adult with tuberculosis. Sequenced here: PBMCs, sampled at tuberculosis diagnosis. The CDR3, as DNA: TGCGCCAGCAGCCAAGATGGAGCGGGGTTCCGCACAGATACGCAGTATTTT. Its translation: CASSQDGAGFRTDTQYF.